The 15 T cell receptor beta chains listed next were all sequenced from one sample in a study of blood T cell repertoires in COVID-19 (dated by TCRdb to about 2020). Receptors were amplified or captured by the immunoSEQ multiplex PCR assay. TCRdb provides this immuneACCESS table in a form limited to in-frame rearrangements. Some clones are lacking; in checked studies, under half of them reflect an unresolved V gene, and why the rest are absent is not known. This sample gives a few hundred thousand clones in total; 88% of them show up just once. The ten most abundant clones make up about 11% of the sample. Sequencing was carried out using peripheral blood. The receptors were sampled from a woman younger than 45 with COVID-19, enrolled during active disease.

This clone was observed once. The chain recombines TRBV24-1 with TRBJ1-2; tentative D call: TRBD1 (5 bases). Germline CDR1 and CDR2: KGHDR and SFDVKD. The length of the CDR3 is 14 residues. V lost 4 bases and J 4 bases, leaving 12 bases between the germline ends. The chain's CDR3 is CATSDQDGGYGYTF. CDR3 bases: TGTGCCACCAGTGACCAGGACGGGGGCTATGGCTACACCTTC.

This clone was observed a handful of times. V usage is TRBV19 and J usage is TRBJ2-5, with TRBD1 matching 10 bases. The CDR3 totals 17 residues. Unmatched junction bases numbered 15, after V lost 4 bases and J lost 7 bases. Germline-derived CDR1 and CDR2 are LNHDA and SQIVND (reference sequence). The CDR3 nucleotides are TGTGCCAGTAGTACCCCAACGCCGGGACAGGGGCACGGGACCCAGTACTTC. Encoded protein: CASSTPTPGQGHGTQYF. Looking up the rest from reference TRBV19 and TRBJ2-5 gives the full variable domain: DGGITQSPKYLFRKEGQNVTLSCEQNLNHDAMYWYRQDPGQGLRLIYYSQIVNDFQKGDIAEGYSVSREKKESFPLTVTSAQKNPTAFYLCASSTPTPGQGHGTQYFGPGTRLLVL.

This rearrangement joins TRBV5-1 to TRBJ2-7, with D unclear. CDR1 and CDR2 (germline): SGHRS, YFSETQ. The CDR3 spans 14 residues. With 4 bases removed from V and 1 base from J, the gap between germline ends came to 12 bases. The CDR3, as DNA: TGCGCCAGCAGCCGACGTACGAGGTCCTACGAGCAGTACTTC. Protein product: CASSRRTRSYEQYF.

The CDR3 sequence is CASSQDAGVAWELFF. DNA of the CDR3: TGTGCCAGCAGCCAAGACGCGGGAGTGGCTTGGGAGCTGTTTTTT. The rearrangement links TRBV4-2 to TRBJ2-2; 7 nucleotides agree with TRBD2. CDR1 and CDR2 from the germline V gene are LGHNA and YNFKEQ. The CDR3 is 15 residues long. Losses at the gene ends were 0 bases for V and 9 bases for J; bases not matched to a gene: 7.

The rearrangement uses TRBV19 and TRBJ2-2; 8 nucleotides match TRBD2. CDR1 LNHDA and CDR2 SQIVND come from the germline V gene (reference sequence). V dropped 6 bases and J dropped 1; count of bases not matched to a gene: 1. This CDR3 spans 14 amino acids. In DNA form, the CDR3 reads TGTGCCAGTAGAGCGGGAGTGAACACCGGGGAGCTGTTTTTT. Protein: CASRAGVNTGELFF.

The genes are TRBV28 and TRBJ2-2, with D perhaps TRBD1 (6 bases). Trimming took 6 bases from V and 6 from J, leaving 14 bases between them. The germline CDR1 and CDR2 sequences are MDHEN and SYDVKM. The CDR3 covers 14 residues. The CDR3 DNA sequence: TGTGCCAGCAGACCGGGACAATCCCCCGGGGAGCTGTTTTTT. Residues: CASRPGQSPGELFF.

V usage is TRBV7-2 and J usage is TRBJ1-2; TRBD1 agrees at 7 bases. Germline loops: CDR1 SGHTA, CDR2 FQGNSA. The CDR3 length is 15 residues. V was clipped by 1 base and J by 9 bases; unmatched bases: 11. CDR3 region: CASSLGGTVLFSYTF. DNA for the CDR3: TGTGCCAGCAGCTTAGGGGGGACAGTTCTTTTTAGCTACACCTTC.

The CDR3 DNA sequence: TGTGCCAGCAGTGGAGTGCGGGGAAGACAGCCCCAGCATTTT. This codes for CASSGVRGRQPQHF. The chain joins TRBV2 to TRBJ1-5; no clear D gene. CDR3 size: 14 residues. V was trimmed by 4 bases and J by 7 bases, leaving 14 bases between them. Per the germline V gene, CDR1 is SNHLY and CDR2 is FYNNEI.

The chain is built from TRBV7-2 and TRBJ2-3; TRBD1 agrees at 7 bases. The J segment lost 2 bases and the V segment lost 5 bases, leaving 7 bases of the junction unmatched. This CDR3 has 15 amino acids. Germline V gene data show CDR1 as SGHTA and CDR2 as FQGNSA. The chain's CDR3 is CASSRPGTDTDTQYF. The CDR3 coding sequence is TGTGCCAGCAGCCGGCCGGGGACAGACACAGATACGCAGTATTTT.

This clone was counted a single time. This chain links TRBV9 with TRBJ2-1, with D uncertain. The germline V and J ends were trimmed by 3 bases and 10 bases, with 20 bases remaining between them. Per germline, CDR1 SGDLS and CDR2 YYNGEE. The CDR3 consists of 15 residues. DNA of the CDR3: TGTGCCAGCAGCGCATACTTGGTGGGCGTGAGCGAGCAGTTCTTC. Its protein is CASSAYLVGVSEQFF.

V is TRBV5-6 and J is TRBJ2-3; D remains unclear. The germline V and J ends were trimmed by 1 base and 6 bases, with 15 bases remaining between them. There are 15 residues in the CDR3. The germline V gene encodes CDR1 SGHDT and CDR2 YYEEEE. CDR3 in DNA: TGTGCCAGCAGCTTGCTAAGGAGTCCTAGTGATACGCAGTATTTT. Protein product: CASSLLRSPSDTQYF.

The J gene is TRBJ2-7, the V gene TRBV28, with 7 bases that match TRBD2. The V segment lost 7 bases and the J segment 4 bases; nucleotides outside the gene matches: 10. This CDR3 comprises 14 residues. In germline, CDR1 is MDHEN, CDR2 SYDVKM. Here the CDR3 reads CASKVGGSKYEQYF. The CDR3 DNA sequence: TGTGCCAGCAAGGTGGGCGGGAGTAAATACGAGCAGTACTTC.

The chain carries TRBV10-3 and TRBJ2-1, with 9 bases matching TRBD2. Looked up from germline, CDR1 is ENHRY and CDR2 is SYGVKD. There are 15 residues in the CDR3. J lost 7 bases, V lost 3 bases, and 7 bases had no gene match. CDR3 sequence: CAISERASGKNEQFF. The CDR3 nucleotides are TGTGCCATCAGTGAACGGGCTAGCGGGAAAAATGAGCAGTTCTTC.

The J gene is TRBJ2-3, the V gene TRBV7-9; TRBD1 agrees at 9 bases. The CDR3 spans 18 residues. Germline trimming cut 5 bases from V and 2 bases from J; bases unmatched to any gene: 14. The germline CDR1 and CDR2 sequences are SEHNR and FQNEAQ (reference sequence). The CDR3 nucleotides read TGTGCCAGCAGCAAAGGGGCCCCGGGACAGGGATACACAGATACGCAGTATTTT. Amino acid sequence: CASSKGAPGQGYTDTQYF.

The chain joins TRBV2 to TRBJ1-5; the D is unclear. Germline CDR1 is SNHLY and CDR2 is FYNNEI. V lost 3 bases and J lost 7, with 7 bases in between. This CDR3 comprises 12 residues. CDR3 DNA sequence: TGTGCCAGCAGTGACCAGAAACAGCCCCAGCATTTT. Translating gives CASSDQKQPQHF.